This T cell receptor (beta chain) originates from a study of T-cell reconstitution after alpha-beta-depleted transplantation in children. This clonotype was picked up a small number of times. Antigen specificity is unknown. The CDR3 is 15 amino acids. Germline V gives CDR1 SGHRS, CDR2 YFSETQ. V shed 1 base and J 4 bases; nucleotides not matched to a gene: 3. Study-wide findings and caveats: It was newly produced T cells that mostly accounted for T-cell counts and diversity one year after transplant. About two months after transplant, alpha-beta T cells reportedly came from several hundred expanded graft clones.

For TCRbeta, the library was prepared with unique molecular identifiers. Each CDR3 protein gets one entry after TCRdb re-called the PCR reads with MiXCR. The sample carries approximately 80,000 distinct CDR3 sequences, roughly 14% recorded once. The chain carries TRBV5-1 and TRBJ1-2; 11 nucleotides match TRBD1. Material: PBMCs, mostly from graft donor cells, obtained 180 days after TCRalphabeta/CD19-depleted stem cell transplant. This sequence originates from a male patient between 2 and 10 years old who had a stem cell transplant for acute lymphoblastic leukemia, so the T cells may come from the graft donor. The CDR3: CASSLWTGGGYGYTF. The CDR3 nucleotides read TGCGCCAGCAGCTTGTGGACAGGGGGCGGCTATGGCTACACCTTC. The full variable domain, with the rest looked up from reference TRBV5-1 and TRBJ1-2, is KAGVTQTPRYLIKTRGQQVTLSCSPISGHRSVSWYQQTPGQGLQFLFEYFSETQRNKGNFPGRFSGRQFSNSRSEMNVSTLELGDSALYLCASSLWTGGGYGYTFGSGTRLTVV.